This entry concerns a single T cell receptor beta chain. Its antigen remains undetermined. Base qualities are missing; no much larger clone stands one base away. These data belong to a study of blood T cell repertoires in COVID-19 (dated by TCRdb to 2018 to 2020). The study in broad terms: Samples covering the acute and convalescent phases of COVID-19 were provided by collaborators in the United States, Italy and Spain. The prospective study material was composed of cDNA or gDNA derived from T cells, B-cell-depleted T cells, or PBMCs. The dataset comprised deeply sampled blood TCRbeta repertoires from subjects exposed to, actively infected with, or recovered from COVID-19. The repertoires were released in a freely available public database meant as a resource for research on the immune response to SARS-CoV-2. Samples were obtained from the ongoing ImmuneRACE study (first 160 participants) and from 1,254 subjects provided by 6 global collaborators. Nearly every sample came with metadata listing a de-identified subject ID, COVID-19 status, age in years and sex. Where available, HLA class I and class II types were taken from metadata supplied by the sample provider and were not determined by assay-based typing.

One collaborating source in Seattle enrolled patients during active infection and followed them longitudinally through the course of disease. Each collaborating institution followed its own protocols to collect whole blood in K2EDTA tubes. Collaborator samples were shipped for TCRbeta analysis as frozen whole blood, isolated PBMCs, or DNA extracted from either sample type. Spanning cysteine to phenylalanine, the CDR3 consists of 15 amino acids. Of the read, only the CDR3 DNA is kept; its 45 bases are in frame from base 1. In the germline V gene, CDR1 corresponds to SNHLY and CDR2 to FYNNEI. V is clipped by 2 bases and J by 5 bases, and the sequence between their germline boundaries is 15 bases long. TCRbeta CDR3 regions were amplified from genomic DNA by means of the immunoSEQ Assay, a bias-controlled multiplex PCR. The paper's data handling went like this. The number of nucleated cells in each sample was estimated by amplification of reference gene primers within the assay. Sequence reads were collapsed and filtered to measure the absolute abundance of every unique TCRbeta CDR3 rearrangement. For each sample, productive Simpson clonality was calculated as the square root of Simpson's diversity index over productive rearrangements. This immuneACCESS table, as held by TCRdb, lists in-frame sequences with V and J called but not all clones. Of the missing ones, under half trace to an unresolved V gene in checked studies; the others have no known cause. The V and J calls and clone size are taken from that table; D and trimming were inferred from the DNA. The sample contains about 370,000 clones, approximately 88% of them found a single time. The top ten clonotypes cover 2.5% to 3.5% of the sample.

Here is what the overall study found, with its caveats: Clinical and demographic metadata were provided uncurated, with the amount varying by source and participant.

The sequence joins TRBV2 to TRBJ2-5; the D gene is possibly TRBD1, with 6 bases matching. Sequencing input: peripheral blood. This clonotype was sampled from a woman aged 25 to 45 with COVID-19, enrolled during active disease. Read as DNA, the sequence is TGTGCCAGCAGTGAATTGACAGGCCGTCGGGAGACCCAGTACTTC. The translation is CASSELTGRRETQYF.